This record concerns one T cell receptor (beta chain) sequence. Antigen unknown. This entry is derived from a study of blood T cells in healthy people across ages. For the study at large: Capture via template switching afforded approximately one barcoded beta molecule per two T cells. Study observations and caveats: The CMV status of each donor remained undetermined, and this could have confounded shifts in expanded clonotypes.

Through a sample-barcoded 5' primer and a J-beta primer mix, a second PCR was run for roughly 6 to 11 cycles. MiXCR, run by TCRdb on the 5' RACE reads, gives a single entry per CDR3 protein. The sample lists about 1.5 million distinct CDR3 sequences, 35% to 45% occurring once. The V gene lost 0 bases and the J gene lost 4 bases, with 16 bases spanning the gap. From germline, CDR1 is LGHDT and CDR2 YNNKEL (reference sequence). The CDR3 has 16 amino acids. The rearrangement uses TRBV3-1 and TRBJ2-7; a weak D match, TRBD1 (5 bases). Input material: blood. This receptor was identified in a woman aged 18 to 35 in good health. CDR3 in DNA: TGTGCCAGCAGCCAAGATCAAGGTGGAAACAGGTACGAGCAGTACTTC. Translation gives CASSQDQGGNRYEQYF.